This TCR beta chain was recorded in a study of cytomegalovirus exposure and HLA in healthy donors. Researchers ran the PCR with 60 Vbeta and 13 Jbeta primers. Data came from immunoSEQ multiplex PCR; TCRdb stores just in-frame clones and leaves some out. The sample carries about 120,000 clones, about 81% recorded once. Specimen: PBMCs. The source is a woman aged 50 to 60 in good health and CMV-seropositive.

The CDR3 nucleotides read TGTGCCAGCAGCGTGAGGACAGGGGGCTCTGGAAACACCATATATTTT. Protein: CASSVRTGGSGNTIYF. The rearrangement uses TRBV9 and TRBJ1-3, with 10 positions matching TRBD1. The CDR3 consists of 16 residues. Germline loops: CDR1 SGDLS, CDR2 YYNGEE. Trimming removed 2 bases from V and 0 bases from J; junction bases left unmatched: 2.